This T cell receptor beta chain came from a study of blood T cell repertoires in COVID-19 (TCRdb year 2020). With regard to the full study: Samples from collaborators originated in the United States, Italy and Spain and spanned both the acute and convalescent phases of COVID-19. Nearly every sample came with metadata listing a de-identified subject ID, COVID-19 status, age in years and sex. Deeply sampled blood TCRbeta repertoires from subjects exposed to, actively infected with, or recovered from COVID-19 were included in the dataset. Where available, HLA class I and class II types were obtained from metadata supplied by the sample provider rather than from assay-based typing. The prospective study material was composed of cDNA or gDNA derived from T cells, B-cell-depleted T cells, or PBMCs. The repertoires were released in a freely available public database meant as a resource for research on the immune response to SARS-CoV-2. The samples were drawn from two sources: the first 160 participants of the ongoing ImmuneRACE study, and 1,000 to 1,500 subjects contributed by 6 global collaborators. Overall study results and their limits: Clinical and demographic metadata were provided uncurated, with the amount varying by source and participant.

The trim is 0 bases for V and 6 bases for J, with a gap of 22 bases between the germline ends. Including cysteine and phenylalanine, the CDR3 has 18 amino acids. Only the CDR3 region is kept as DNA, spanning 54 bases read in frame from base 1. CDR1 and CDR2, looked up from the germline V gene, are SGHRS and YFSETQ. As to this clone: What antigen it recognizes has not been identified. No qualities accompany the bases; no much larger clone lies one base away.

The collaborating institutions used their own protocols to collect whole blood in K2EDTA tubes. Collaborator samples were shipped for TCRbeta analysis as frozen whole blood, isolated PBMCs, or DNA extracted from either sample type. The immunoSEQ Assay, a bias-controlled multiplex PCR, was used to amplify TCRbeta CDR3 regions from genomic DNA. The original pipeline was this. Nucleated cell counts per sample were estimated from amplification of reference gene primers within the assay. To quantify the absolute abundance of each unique TCRbeta CDR3 rearrangement, sequence reads were collapsed and filtered. Productive Simpson clonality was computed per sample as the square root of Simpson's diversity index over productive rearrangements. TCRdb took over this immuneACCESS table, retaining in-frame rearrangements with V and J assigned. Such tables are incomplete; in checked studies, under half of the missing clones stem from an unresolved V gene, and the remainder is unexplained. That table gives V, J and clone size, and the DNA gave D and trimming. Across this sample there are approximately 180,000 clones, with 82% seen only once. The top ten clonotypes cover more than 7.5% of the sample.

Sequenced: peripheral blood. Recombination linked TRBV5-1 to TRBJ1-5, with no reliable assignment of the D segment. The sequence derives from a woman between 65 and 79 years old with acute or convalescent COVID-19. CDR3 region: CASSLGPGFVSGGQPQHF. The nucleotide sequence is given as TGCGCCAGCAGCTTGGGTCCGGGGTTTGTCTCGGGAGGTCAGCCCCAGCATTTT. Outside the CDR3, residues come from the reference TRBV5-1 and TRBJ1-5 proteins, so the full variable domain is: KAGVTQTPRYLIKTRGQQVTLSCSPISGHRSVSWYQQTPGQGLQFLFEYFSETQRNKGNFPGRFSGRQFSNSRSEMNVSTLELGDSALYLCASSLGPGFVSGGQPQHFGDGTRLSIL.